This T cell receptor (beta chain) emerged from a study of T cell changes during pregnancy in multiple sclerosis. Losses at the gene ends were 7 bases for V and 7 bases for J; bases not matched to a gene: 7. The CDR3 extends over 13 amino acids. Looked up from germline, CDR1 is MNHEY and CDR2 is SVGAGI. Profiled with immunoSEQ multiplex PCR; TCRdb holds only in-frame clones, not every one. The sample carries about 69,000 clones, 75% to 95% recorded once. This chain connects TRBV6-5 to TRBJ2-1, with TRBD2 identical over 7 bases. Sample: CD4+ T cells from peripheral blood mononuclear cells, taken in the third trimester of pregnancy. The receptor comes from a female donor in good health, enrolled as a control in a pregnancy study. The CDR3 nucleotides are TGTGCCAGCACCCGGGGAGGGGCAAATGAGCAGTTCTTC. The encoded protein is CASTRGGANEQFF.